These 29 T cell receptor beta chains share one sample of origin, sequenced in a study of tumor and adjacent non-tumor tissue in lung cancer. A modified ARM-PCR protocol with three rounds of nested PCR amplified TCRbeta. TCRdb independently ran MiXCR on the multiplex PCR reads; one entry per CDR3 protein. The table records 84,000 or so distinct CDR3 sequences, around 57% of them present only once. RNA was extracted from bulk tissue without any cell sorting. Sequencing input: lung tumor tissue. The receptor set was obtained from a man aged 70-80 years with non-small cell lung cancer.

This clonotype has only one observation. The chain links TRBV6-1 to TRBJ2-3, with 10 nucleotides matching TRBD1. This CDR3 contains 17 residues. Germline CDR1 and CDR2: MNHNS and SASEGT. V was pared by 10 bases and J by 1 base, with 14 bases of the junction left unmatched. CDR3 sequence: CANSGRDRGARTDTQYF. Written as DNA, the CDR3 is TGTGCCAATAGTGGGCGGGACAGGGGCGCCCGCACAGATACGCAGTATTTT.

Points on this clonotype: This may arise from a read error, as a much more abundant clone is one base away. V is TRBV30 and J is TRBJ1-5; D is perhaps TRBD1 (6 bases). V lost 4 bases and J 2 bases, leaving 15 bases between the germline ends. CDR1 and CDR2 from the germline V gene are GTSNPN and SVGIG (reference sequence). The CDR3 has 15 residues. In DNA form, the CDR3 reads TGTGCCTGGAAGGACAGAGATAATGGCAATCAGCCCCAGCATTTT. Translation: CAWKDRDNGNQPQHF. Looking up the rest from reference TRBV30 and TRBJ1-5 gives the full variable domain: SQTIHQWPATLVQPVGSPLSLECTVEGTSNPNLYWYRQAAGRGLQLLFYSVGIGQISSEVPQNLSASRPQDRQFILSSKKLLLSDSGFYLCAWKDRDNGNQPQHFGDGTRLSIL.

Of note for this clonotype: A read error is likely, as this CDR3 ends without the conserved phenylalanine or tryptophan. The chain is built from TRBV29-1 and TRBJ1-1; D not certain. The germline CDR1 and CDR2 sequences are SQVTM and ANQGSEA. The CDR3 totals 15 residues. CDR3 loop: CRVVSGGRERSEAFL. The DNA for the CDR3 is TGCAGGGTTGTGTCTGGCGGCCGCGAACGGTCCGAAGCTTTCTTA.

Concerning this clonotype: A single base separates this from a much larger clone, so it may be a read error. The J gene is TRBJ1-4, the V gene TRBV12-3 or TRBV12-4; D is perhaps TRBD1 (6 bases). The V end lost 5 bases, the J end lost 12 bases, and 16 bases lay between the germline ends. This CDR3 is built from 13 residues. The DNA of the CDR3 is TGTGCCAGCAGTCCGGGACACGGAGGGGAACTGTTTTTT. It translates to CASSPGHGGELFF.

The sample holds a few counts of this clonotype. A read error may account for a junction end that differs from germline. CDR3 nucleotides: TGTGCCACCAGCGAGCGGGACAGCATAGATACGCAGTATTTT. It translates to CATSERDSIDTQYF. V and J are TRBV15 and TRBJ2-3; the D gene could be TRBD1 or TRBD2 (7 bases each). CDR3 size: 14 residues. Germline V gives CDR1 LNHNV, CDR2 YYDKDF (reference sequence).

This clonotype came up many times. This chain uses TRBV6-2 or TRBV6-3 with TRBJ1-1; TRBD1 is a possible D gene (5 bases). From germline, CDR1 is MNHEY and CDR2 SVGEGT. CDR3 length equals 17 residues. Trimming removed 5 bases from V and 1 base from J, with 20 bases in between. CDR3 in amino acids: CASSNSRGRPKNTEAFF. The CDR3 region has the DNA TGTGCCAGCAGTAACAGCCGGGGCAGGCCTAAGAACACTGAAGCTTTCTTT.

This CDR3 is CSARASDRELQPQHF. The CDR3 DNA reads TGCAGTGCTAGAGCCTCGGACAGGGAGTTGCAGCCCCAGCATTTT. The chain links TRBV20-1 to TRBJ1-5; TRBD1 aligns across 8 bases. Looked up from germline, CDR1 is DFQATT and CDR2 is SNEGSKA (reference sequence). This CDR3 contains 15 residues. V trimming: 1 base; J trimming: 7 bases; junction bases outside the gene matches: 9.

This clonotype was seen at least ten times. The rearrangement joins TRBV28 to TRBJ2-3; a weak D match, TRBD2 (5 bases). There are 13 residues in the CDR3. The ends were cut back, 8 bases at V and 2 bases at J, with 11 bases in the middle. Looked up from germline, CDR1 is MDHEN and CDR2 is SYDVKM. The CDR3 region is CASAGRNTDTQYF. The CDR3 DNA is TGTGCCAGCGCGGGCAGGAACACAGATACGCAGTATTTT.

As for this clonotype: A much larger clone lies a single base off, so this may be a read error. The chain joins TRBV4-1 to TRBJ2-2, with TRBD2 identical over 7 bases. Germline trimming cut 2 bases from V and 7 bases from J; bases unmatched to any gene: 7. The CDR3 runs 15 residues. Germline CDR1 is MGHRA and CDR2 is YSYEKL. The CDR3 is CASSQLWGGYGELFF. The CDR3 nucleotides read TGCGCCAGCAGCCAACTATGGGGGGGGTACGGGGAGCTGTTTTTT.

Regarding this clonotype: The junction differs from germline at one of its ends, possibly a read error. V gene TRBV11-2 combines with J gene TRBJ2-2, with a possible D match to TRBD1 (5 bases). The CDR3 covers 16 residues. Germline loops: CDR1 SGHAT, CDR2 FQNNGV. The CDR3 nucleotides read TGTGCCGGCAGCCTTCCTCCTACAAGGGGCACCGGGGAGCTGTTTTTT. Translation gives CAGSLPPTRGTGELFF.

As concerns this clonotype: This may arise from a read error, as a much more abundant clone is one base away. V and J are TRBV28 and TRBJ2-3, with D possibly being TRBD2 (5 bases). V dropped 3 bases and J dropped 1 base, with 11 bases sitting between them. The CDR3 loop spans 15 amino acids. Germline assignment: CDR1 MDHEN and CDR2 SYDVKM. The CDR3 is CASSFGDVCTDTQYF. The CDR3 nucleotides read TGTGCCAGCAGTTTCGGGGATGTGTGCACAGATACGCAGTATTTT.

Details on this clonotype: Compared with germline, one end of the junction differs, possibly owing to a read error. The chain employs TRBV4-1 and TRBJ2-1; D possibly corresponds to TRBD2 (7 bases). CDR1 MGHRA and CDR2 YSYEKL come from the germline V gene. The CDR3 totals 15 residues. CDR3 region: CASRGGGPSYNEQLF. Here the CDR3 DNA reads TGTGCCAGCAGGGGCGGGGGTCCTTCCTACAATGAGCAGCTCTTC.

With respect to this clonotype: Germline and junction disagree at one end, which may indicate a read error. V is TRBV6-5 and J is TRBJ2-7, with D tentatively TRBD1 (6 bases). Germline V gene sequence: CDR1 MNHEY, CDR2 SVGAGI. CDR3 length: 13 residues. For the CDR3, the DNA is TGCGCCAGCAGGCAACGGGACAACTACGAGGAGTACTTC. Its translation is CASRQRDNYEEYF.

Points on this clonotype: A much larger clone sits a single nucleotide away, making a read error possible. V is TRBV14 and J is TRBJ2-5; D is uncertain. The germline gives CDR1 SGHDN, CDR2 FVKESK. The CDR3 extends over 13 amino acids. CDR3 DNA sequence: TGTGCCAGCAGCCAATTTCTTCAAGAGATCCAGTACTTC. Its protein product is CASSQFLQEIQYF.

Concerning this clonotype: A much larger clonotype is one base distant, so this may be a read error. The genes are TRBV20-1 and TRBJ1-5; D gene unclear. This CDR3 is built from 12 residues. The germline V gene has CDR1 DFQATT and CDR2 SNEGSKA (reference sequence). The chain's CDR3 is CSGTPGNQSQHF. The CDR3 DNA is TGCAGTGGGACCCCGGGGAATCAGTCCCAGCATTTT.

A note on this clonotype: Just one base apart from a much larger clone, this may be a read error. This rearrangement joins TRBV5-4 to TRBJ2-1; D unresolved. V was cut by 4 bases and J by 3 bases, with 14 bases left in between. The V gene's germline CDR1 is SGHNT and CDR2 YYREEE (reference sequence). This CDR3 has 15 residues. The CDR3 nucleotides are TGTGCCAGCAGCCTCGCTGACGCGGTCTACAATGAGCAGTTCTTC. Its protein product is CASSLADAVYNEQFF.

The rearrangement uses TRBV11-2 and TRBJ2-5; a weak D match, TRBD2 (5 bases). CDR1 SGHAT and CDR2 FQNNGV come from the germline V gene. CDR3 length equals 17 residues. V lost 6 bases to trimming and J lost 2 bases, with 22 bases between them. CDR3 DNA: TGTGCCAGCAGTTCGCGCGGACGGGAAAAGCGGCAAGAGACCCAGTACTTC. It is translated as CASSSRGREKRQETQYF.

On this clonotype: A much larger clone differs from this one at a single base, so this may be a read error. The chain employs TRBV6-6 and TRBJ2-1; 9 nucleotides match TRBD2. The CDR3 runs to 17 residues. CDR1 and CDR2 (germline): MNHNY, SVGAGI (reference sequence). CDR3 loop: CVSSYSPPSGIYNEQFF. CDR3 nucleotide sequence: TGTGTCAGCAGTTACTCCCCCCCTAGCGGGATCTACAATGAGCAGTTCTTC.

For this clonotype: The junction does not match germline at one end; this may be a read error. The CDR3 DNA reads TGTGTCATCAGTGAAGAGGAGACCGGGGAGTTGTTTTTT. Protein: CVISEEETGELFF. The chain recombines TRBV10-3 with TRBJ2-2; D is possibly TRBD2 (5 bases). The CDR3 runs to 13 residues. Germline V gives CDR1 ENHRY, CDR2 SYGVKD.

The chain combines TRBV29-1 with TRBJ2-1; 7 positions agree with TRBD2. The junction had 24 bases not matched to a gene; V was cut back by 6 bases and J by 16 bases. CDR1 SQVTM and CDR2 ANQGSEA come from the germline V gene. The CDR3 has 15 residues. The CDR3 is CSVGYGGVGYNEYFF. The DNA for the CDR3 is TGCAGCGTGGGTTATGGGGGGGTGGGGTACAATGAGTATTTCTTC.

The V gene is TRBV7-9, the J gene TRBJ2-2; 7 positions match TRBD2. Losses at the gene ends were 4 bases for V and 1 base for J; bases not matched to a gene: 6. In germline, CDR1 is SEHNR, CDR2 FQNEAQ (reference sequence). The CDR3 is 16 amino acids. CDR3 nucleotide sequence: TGTGCCAGCAGCTCTCTAGCGGTGGAGAACACCGGGGAGCTGTTTTTT. Translated, it gives CASSSLAVENTGELFF.

This clonotype was seen just once. Its ends do not fully match the called genes, so a read error is possible. The chain employs TRBV6-5 and TRBJ1-5; no clear D gene. Per the germline V gene, CDR1 is MNHEY and CDR2 is SVGAGI. The CDR3 has 19 amino acids. CDR3 sequence (DNA): TGTGTCAGCACAAAAAGGCCGCCCGGGCAGACTTATAGCAATCAGCCCCAGCACTTT. Its protein is CVSTKRPPGQTYSNQPQHF.

As for this clonotype: One end of the junction does not line up with germline, which may come from a read error. This sequence joins TRBV6-1 and TRBJ2-6; D might be TRBD1 (6 bases). Germline CDR1 is MNHNS and CDR2 is SASEGT. The CDR3 consists of 16 residues. The CDR3 loop reads CASSTEDSSGADVLSF. In DNA form, the CDR3 reads TGTGCCAGCAGTACCGAGGACAGCTCTGGGGCCGACGTCCTGAGTTTC.

There are many counts of this clonotype. The genes are TRBV4-1 and TRBJ1-1; D is ambiguous. Trimming took off 1 base at V and 7 bases at J, with 19 bases between the two ends. The CDR3 is made up of 16 amino acids. Germline CDR1 is MGHRA and CDR2 is YSYEKL. The CDR3 DNA is TGCGCCAGCAGCCAAGGCGACTTGGACCGCGATCGTGAAGCTTTCTTT. Translation: CASSQGDLDRDREAFF.

Comments on this clonotype: The conserved final phenylalanine or tryptophan is absent from the CDR3, which likely points to a read error. The chain's CDR3 is CASSFSRVDYEQYL. CDR3 coding DNA: TGTGCCAGTAGTTTCTCAAGGGTAGACTACGAGCAGTACCTC. J is TRBJ2-7 and V is TRBV12-3 or TRBV12-4, with no clear D. The CDR3 is 14 amino acids.

This clonotype showed up many times. This chain joins TRBV5-5 and TRBJ2-2; maybe TRBD1 (6 bases). V was clipped by 3 bases and J by 3 bases, with 12 bases between them. The CDR3 has 15 residues. In germline, CDR1 is SGHKS, CDR2 YYEKEE (reference sequence). DNA for the CDR3: TGTGCCAGCAGCTCCCGGGACACCTACACCGGGGAGCTGTTTTTT. It yields the protein CASSSRDTYTGELFF. Based on the CDR3 plus reference TRBV5-5 and TRBJ2-2, the full variable domain is DAGVTQSPTHLIKTRGQQVTLRCSPISGHKSVSWYQQVLGQGPQFIFQYYEKEERGRGNFPDRFSARQFPNYSSELNVNALLLGDSALYLCASSSRDTYTGELFFGEGSRLTVL.

Worth noting for this clonotype: The CDR3 carries no conserved terminal phenylalanine or tryptophan, so it likely arises from a read error. The genes are TRBV5-4 and TRBJ2-5; TRBD2 might be the D (5 bases). The CDR3 runs to 14 residues. Germline-derived CDR1 and CDR2 are SGHNT and YYREEE (reference sequence). The CDR3 is CVSSLEAYQETQYL. The CDR3 DNA follows: TGTGTCAGCAGCTTGGAGGCATACCAAGAGACCCAGTACCTC.

This clonotype was seen only once. Sequence at one end of the junction differs from germline and may be a read error. V is TRBV11-2 and J is TRBJ2-7; perhaps TRBD2 as D (6 bases). The CDR3 is 15 residues long. Looked up from germline, CDR1 is SGHAT and CDR2 is FQNNGV. For the CDR3, the DNA is TGTACCAGCGGCTACCCCCCCGTGAGGGGAGGCGAGCAATACTTC. Translating it yields CTSGYPPVRGGEQYF.

In its sample, this clonotype was seen once. A much larger clone sits a single nucleotide away, making a read error possible. The chain has TRBV28 and TRBJ1-5; D gene unclear. The CDR3 consists of 14 residues. Trimming pared 4 bases from V and 7 bases from J, leaving 14 bases between. Per the germline V gene, CDR1 is MDHEN and CDR2 is SYDVKM. The CDR3 DNA is TGTGCCAGCAGTTGGAACTTCCGGGAGCAGCCCCAGCATTTT. Translating gives CASSWNFREQPQHF.